The clone carrying this TCR beta chain has a handful of counts. The data derive from a study of regulatory T cells in long-lasting Graves disease. Assembly of TCR beta libraries relied on iRepertoire HTBI primers together with Arm-PCR of CDR3 regions. MiXCR was run by TCRdb on the multiplex PCR reads, yielding one entry per CDR3 protein. The sample includes 500,000 or so distinct CDR3 sequences, approximately 14% of them seen just once. Time point here: newly diagnosed GD, antithyroid drugs for less than 3 months. Researchers made the TCR library from RNA that was extracted from PBMCs. The CDR3 extends over 14 amino acids. Germline V gene lookup returns CDR1 SGHRS and CDR2 YFSETQ. Trimming removed 6 bases from V and 5 bases from J; junction bases left unmatched: 7. Another study also made use of these data, one on T cells in Graves' hyperthyroidism and ophthalmopathy.

The sequence derives from a woman in her forties or fifties with Graves disease. Sequenced here: peripheral blood mononuclear cells (PBMCs), sampled at new diagnosis, from a patient treated with antithyroid drugs. The chain joins TRBV5-1 to TRBJ2-7, with 11 bases lining up with TRBD1. Here the CDR3 reads CASTQGQGVNEQYF. CDR3 nucleotides: TGCGCCAGCACGCAGGGACAGGGGGTAAACGAGCAGTACTTC.